This T cell receptor beta chain was identified during a study of control samples from healthy donors and cancer patients. Clones were read by immunoSEQ multiplex PCR, and TCRdb kept only the in-frame ones, dropping some. The sample records about 110,000 clones, approximately 83% being singletons. CDR1 and CDR2 from the germline V gene are DFQATT and SNEGSKA (reference sequence). The CDR3 covers 13 residues. V shed 3 bases and J shed 5 bases, with 11 bases lying between them. The source is a woman aged 50 to 65 in good health. Sequenced sample: blood. V gene TRBV20-1 combines with J gene TRBJ1-5; TRBD1 might be the D (6 bases). CDR3 sequence: CSASTGLDQPQHF. The CDR3 DNA reads TGCAGTGCTAGTACAGGGTTGGATCAGCCCCAGCATTTT.